The entry below gives a single T cell receptor (beta chain) sequence along with its context. No antigen is known for it. Germline CDR1 SGHAT, CDR2 FQDESV (reference sequence). V shed 5 bases and J 5 bases; nucleotides not matched to a gene: 5. The CDR3 has 15 amino acids. Both CD4+ and CD8+ T cells were separated by sorting PBMCs. This record belongs to a study of CD8+ T cells in alopecia areata. The study's findings and limits: Scalp sequencing also captures normal skin's resident alphabeta T cells.

Extracted from the samples, RNA was reverse transcribed into cDNA to serve as the sequencing template. TCRdb keeps only in-frame clones here, not all; method: immunoSEQ multiplex PCR. The profile shows roughly 120,000 clones, roughly 66% of them singletons. The specimen sequenced was CD4+ T cells sorted from blood. The J gene is TRBJ2-1, the V gene TRBV11-1; 11 bases are a match to TRBD1. The source is a human donor in good health. CDR3: CASSTGQGAHNEQFF. The DNA for the CDR3 is TGTGCCAGCAGCACCGGACAGGGGGCGCACAATGAGCAGTTCTTC. Supplemented by reference TRBV11-1 and TRBJ2-1, the full variable domain reads EAEVAQSPRYKITEKSQAVAFWCDPISGHATLYWYRQILGQGPELLVQFQDESVVDDSQLPKDRFSAERLKGVDSTLKIQPAELGDSAMYLCASSTGQGAHNEQFFGPGTRLTVL.